This T cell receptor (beta chain) was sequenced for a study of identical twins (dated by TCRdb to between 2015 and 2016). Describing the broader study: The study deep-sequenced TCR alpha and beta repertoires from monozygotic twins, unrelated adults of various ages and cord blood to test whether fetal clonotypes persist. To rule out contamination, replicate twin experiments were performed at different times with different library preparation protocols.

About this clonotype itself: Its target antigen remains unknown. One base away there is no much larger clone; base qualities are not given.

Its CDR3 holds 12 amino acids, cysteine through phenylalanine. Only the CDR3 region is kept as DNA, spanning 36 bases read in frame from base 1. From a lookup of the germline V gene (reference sequence), CDR1 and CDR2 are DFQATT and SNEGSKA. A distance of 7 bases separates the germline ends of V and J, which lose 1 base and 3 bases respectively. On the study overall, not on this receptor specifically: In monozygotic twins, out-of-frame TCR alpha sharing was systematically underestimated by recombination models, although the models agreed with sharing between unrelated individuals. Abundant cord blood beta clonotypes carried fewer insertions; young adult naive repertoires showed a weaker similar trend, while memory repertoires showed none. In beta out-of-frame sequences, excess twin sharing was weaker, because having fewer shared sequences lowered the signal-to-noise ratio. Conclusions relied on cross-sectional statistical analysis, since the same donors could not be followed over many years. Zero-insertion analyses could be partly confounded by invariant T cells such as MAIT and iNKT, although diverse VJ usage argued against such confounding for most clonotypes. Out-of-frame TCR alpha sequences shared between twins showed an excess of low generation-probability sequences compared with coincidental sharing between unrelated individuals.

Every donor was a healthy Caucasian. Three pairs of female monozygotic twins, all aged about 18 to 29 years, made up the twin cohort. Peripheral blood mononuclear cells were used as the source from which RNA for TCR libraries was isolated. Library generation was performed with 5' RACE. The listed sequencing device is Illumina HiSeq 2000. A universal primer binding site was added through template switching, and the final cDNA carried a unique molecular identifier so that TCR cDNA molecules could be counted accurately. First-strand cDNA for TCR alpha and beta chains was synthesized from specific primers in the conserved constant-segment region. Each cDNA library was double barcoded, with a SMART-Mk sample barcode plus Illumina barcodes, to control for contamination. Two successive PCR steps introduced TruSeq adapter sequences along with Illumina sample barcodes. Sequencing of the TCR alpha and beta cDNA libraries was done on the Illumina HiSeq platform using custom primers. In the authors' own workflow: Raw reads were processed with MiGEC to extract unique molecular identifiers, and MiXCR was used to determine CDR3 positions. For each individual, recombination models were inferred using an EM algorithm with the repgenHMM and IGoR tools. Shared clonotype analysis was performed with the tcR package in R, normalizing sharing by the product of cloneset sizes. To study raw recombination free of thymic and clonal selection effects, out-of-frame nonproductive sequences were analyzed. The public sequencing data were trimmed at Q25 with fastp and processed into clonotypes with MiXCR by TCRdb, which kept only in-frame beta chains. Rows are combined by CDR3 protein, so each entry shows the most common genes and DNA. The V and J calls, along with clone size, are taken from TCRdb and not from the paper's own processing. The sample profile shows approximately 700,000 distinct CDR3 sequences; 15% to 20% of them were found once. The top ten constitute over 10% of the sample.

The same data also contributed to another study, on T cells expressing NK-cell markers. As the second publication notes: In sorted CD3+CD56+NKG2C+, CD3+CD56+NKG2C- and CD3+CD56-NKG2C+ T-cell subsets from several donors, TCR beta-chain repertoires were profiled. Seven of the eight sequenced donors were HCMV-seropositive and one was HCMV-seronegative. To restrict sorting to alphabetaTCR-expressing T cells, an anti-gammadeltaTCR antibody was added in several experiments. In about six donors, the dominant CD3+CD56+NKG2C+ clonotypes were found to rank among the top 10 CD8+ clonotypes and to make up about 1.0-7.0% of CD8+ T cells. Those dominant clonotypes were again the most abundant among CD3+CD56-NKG2C+ cells in several donors, at 28.3-60.1%. Whether the expanded NKG2C-expressing T cell clones were specific for HCMV antigens was left unclear. All eight donors whose samples were sequenced were randomly selected healthy volunteers, three of them men and five women. A commercial ELISA kit detecting HCMV-specific IgG in serum was used to determine HCMV serostatus. For roughly six donors, bulk peripheral blood T-cell repertoires were additionally sequenced from unsorted PBMC. MIGEC handled demultiplexing of the reads and grouping by UMI, while MiTCR was used to assemble and quantify clonotypes. To remove erroneous sequences, TCR cDNA sequences were retained only when supported by two or more reads. The tcR package was used for downstream repertoire analysis, and clonotypes were matched between fractions using CDR3 nucleotide sequence together with V segment. VDJmatch was used to annotate antigen specificity against VDJdb, with one amino acid substitution in CDR3 permitted.

Specimen: PBMCs. In this chain, TRBV20-1 is recombined with TRBJ2-7, with the D gene tentatively TRBD1 or TRBD2, based on 5 matching bases in each. This TCR derives from a woman in her late teens or twenties in good health. The nucleotide sequence is TGCAGTGCTAGAGGGGGGTTCTACGAGCAGTACTTC. This is translated as CSARGGFYEQYF.